Each of the 24 T cell receptor beta chains below was sequenced from the same sample in a study of cytomegalovirus exposure and HLA in healthy donors. Vbeta (60) and Jbeta (13) primers were used in the PCR. This table comes from immunoSEQ multiplex PCR, and its TCRdb copy is limited to in-frame clones, with some not included. The sample includes 90,000 to 100,000 clones, less than 85% of them seen just once. The sample comprised PBMCs. Every receptor here comes from a male donor in good health and CMV-seronegative.

This sequence joins TRBV5-6 and TRBJ2-6; D is ambiguous. The CDR3 runs 14 residues. The germline CDR1 and CDR2 sequences are SGHDT and YYEEEE. Trimming cost V 2 bases and J 1 base, with 4 bases left between them. The CDR3 bases are TGTGCCAGCAGCTTTACTTCTGGGGCCAACGTCCTGACTTTC. It codes for CASSFTSGANVLTF.

The rearrangement uses TRBV11-2 and TRBJ2-5, with 8 bases fitting TRBD1. The V and J ends lost 1 base and 4 bases, in that order; junction bases with no gene match: 5. The CDR3 has 15 amino acids. Germline V CDR1 and CDR2: SGHAT, FQNNGV. The CDR3 here is CASSLAGQGRETQYF. In nucleotides, the CDR3 is TGTGCCAGCAGCTTAGCCGGACAGGGTCGAGAGACCCAGTACTTC.

V and J are TRBV27 and TRBJ2-7; 12 positions match TRBD2. This CDR3 contains 18 residues. Germline V lookup: CDR1 MNHEY, CDR2 SMNVEV (reference sequence). J gave up 0 bases and V 4 bases, and 10 bases lay outside the gene matches. CDR3 DNA: TGTGCCAGCAGTTCTAGGACTAGCGGGAAGGTCGGCTCCTACGAGCAGTACTTC. Translating gives CASSSRTSGKVGSYEQYF.

The chain recombines TRBV6-5 with TRBJ2-5; TRBD2 matches at 10 bases. The CDR3 length is 15 residues. V gave up 4 bases and J gave up 2 bases; unmatched junction bases: 4. Germline CDR1 is MNHEY and CDR2 is SVGAGI. The CDR3 DNA is TGTGCCAGCAGTTTGACTAGCGGGCAGCAAGAGACCCAGTACTTC. Residues: CASSLTSGQQETQYF.

The chain couples TRBV6-5 to TRBJ1-1; no definite D call. Looked up from germline, CDR1 is MNHEY and CDR2 is SVGAGI. V was pared by 0 bases and J by 4 bases, with 6 bases between. The CDR3 is 13 residues long. Here the CDR3 reads CASSYSTGTEAFF. CDR3 nucleotides: TGTGCCAGCAGTTACTCTACGGGCACTGAAGCTTTCTTT.

The chain has TRBV28 and TRBJ1-1; 8 bases fit TRBD1. Germline CDR1 reads MDHEN; CDR2 reads SYDVKM. The CDR3 totals 15 residues. The trim removed 5 bases at V and 1 base at J, leaving 6 bases unmatched. CDR3 DNA: TGTGCCAGCAGTCCGAGACAGGGGCGGAACACTGAAGCTTTCTTT. Translated, it gives CASSPRQGRNTEAFF.

As DNA, the CDR3 is TGTGCCAGCTCACCCGGGACAGGTGGGGACCAGGAGCAGTACTTC. It is translated as CASSPGTGGDQEQYF. The chain is built from TRBV18 and TRBJ2-7, with 8 bases that match TRBD1. V was clipped by 3 bases and J by 7 bases; unmatched bases: 11. The CDR3 runs to 15 residues. The V gene's germline CDR1 is KGHSH and CDR2 LQKENI.

This clone qualifies as medium-sized (0.01 to 0.1%). Within the sample, other DNA sequences also encode this same CDR3. J is TRBJ2-5 and V is TRBV4-3; 7 bases are a match to TRBD2. The CDR3 runs 17 residues. CDR1 is LGHNA, CDR2 YSLEER, per germline. Trimming at V came to 0 bases and at J to 3 bases, leaving 10 bases not matched to a gene. The CDR3 protein is CASSQDGLASGKETQYF. The CDR3 DNA is TGCGCCAGCAGCCAAGATGGTCTGGCTAGCGGAAAAGAGACCCAGTACTTC.

The chain has TRBV6-5 and TRBJ2-3; 8 nucleotides align to TRBD1. This CDR3 region has 14 residues. With V trimmed by 8 bases and J by 4 bases, 8 bases remained unmatched. Germline-derived CDR1 and CDR2 are MNHEY and SVGAGI. The CDR3: CASGRTGYPDTQYF. The CDR3 DNA sequence: TGTGCCAGCGGGAGGACAGGGTATCCAGATACGCAGTATTTT.

The rearrangement joins TRBV28 to TRBJ2-3; TRBD2 is a possible D gene (6 bases). The CDR3 is 16 residues long. V lost 4 bases to trimming and J lost 1 base, with 15 bases between them. CDR1 is MDHEN and CDR2 is SYDVKM in the germline V gene. This CDR3 reads CASSSPGWGGTDTQYF. The CDR3 nucleotides are TGTGCCAGCAGTTCACCAGGGTGGGGGGGCACAGATACGCAGTATTTT.

The V gene is TRBV5-1, the J gene TRBJ2-3; TRBD2 is a possible D gene (7 bases). CDR1 SGHRS and CDR2 YFSETQ come from the germline V gene. CDR3 length: 17 amino acids. Trimming removed 4 bases from V and 2 bases from J, with 20 bases in between. The CDR3 DNA follows: TGCGCCAGCAGCAGCCCTAGGTGGGGGGGCCCCACAGATACGCAGTATTTT. Translation gives CASSSPRWGGPTDTQYF. Full variable domain (rest looked up from reference TRBV5-1 and TRBJ2-3): KAGVTQTPRYLIKTRGQQVTLSCSPISGHRSVSWYQQTPGQGLQFLFEYFSETQRNKGNFPGRFSGRQFSNSRSEMNVSTLELGDSALYLCASSSPRWGGPTDTQYFGPGTRLTVL.

This chain uses TRBV7-9 with TRBJ2-7, with a tentative D call TRBD1 (5 bases). The CDR3 is 12 residues long. Trimming removed 4 bases from V and 5 bases from J, with 9 bases in between. Germline V gives CDR1 SEHNR, CDR2 FQNEAQ (reference sequence). CDR3 in DNA: TGTGCCAGCAGCTCGGACATCGACGAGCAGTACTTC. Encoded protein: CASSSDIDEQYF.

About this clone itself: The same CDR3 is also encoded by other DNA sequences in this sample. J is TRBJ1-1 and V is TRBV9; the D is unclear. This CDR3 has 13 amino acids. V was shortened by 0 bases and J by 4 bases, with 7 bases between the two germline ends. Looked up from germline, CDR1 is SGDLS and CDR2 is YYNGEE. CDR3 amino acids: CASSVGSGTEAFF. The CDR3 DNA sequence: TGTGCCAGCAGCGTAGGGTCAGGCACTGAAGCTTTCTTT.

V is TRBV5-1 and J is TRBJ2-7; TRBD2 agrees at 8 bases. V was clipped by 4 bases and J by 0 bases; unmatched bases: 3. The CDR3 is 14 residues long. CDR1 SGHRS and CDR2 YFSETQ come from the germline V gene. The CDR3 DNA sequence: TGCGCCAGCAGCCGAGGGACTAGCTCCTACGAGCAGTACTTC. This sequence encodes CASSRGTSSYEQYF.

The chain combines TRBV7-3 with TRBJ1-3, with D hard to call. Looked up from germline, CDR1 is SGHTA and CDR2 is FQGTGA. Trimming left V 5 bases short and J 2 bases short, with 13 bases between. The length of the CDR3 is 15 residues. Here the CDR3 DNA reads TGTGCCAGCAGCCCCTCCCCCGGGGCTGGAAACACCATATATTTT. Translation: CASSPSPGAGNTIYF. Based on the CDR3 plus reference TRBV7-3 and TRBJ1-3, the full variable domain is GAGVSQTPSNKVTEKGKYVELRCDPISGHTALYWYRQSLGQGPEFLIYFQGTGAADDSGLPNDRFFAVRPEGSVSTLKIQRTERGDSAVYLCASSPSPGAGNTIYFGEGSWLTVV.

This clone was seen a handful of times. V is TRBV15 and J is TRBJ1-4; D not certain. CDR1 LNHNV and CDR2 YYDKDF come from the germline V gene (reference sequence). The V and J ends lost 5 bases and 0 bases respectively, with 13 bases between them. The CDR3 consists of 16 residues. Here the CDR3 reads CATSSLSVTTNEKLFF. DNA for the CDR3: TGTGCCACCAGCTCCCTCAGCGTTACAACTAATGAAAAACTGTTTTTT.

This clone came up a few times. CDR3 nucleotide sequence: TGTGCCAGTACAACCGGGACAGTAGGCTACGAGCAGTACTTC. The encoded protein is CASTTGTVGYEQYF. The V call is TRBV25-1, the J call TRBJ2-7, with 7 bases fitting TRBD1. V trimming: 9 bases; J trimming: 3 bases; junction bases outside the gene matches: 11. Germline CDR1 is MGHDK and CDR2 is SYGVNS. CDR3 length equals 14 residues.

The chain couples TRBV2 to TRBJ2-1, with 15 bases lining up with TRBD2. This CDR3 comprises 15 residues. The germline CDR1 and CDR2 sequences are SNHLY and FYNNEI. Trimming took 4 bases from V and 7 from J; bases not matched to a gene: 2. The CDR3 DNA sequence: TGTGCCAGCAGTGTGGGACTAGCGGGAGGAAATGAGCAGTTCTTC. Amino acid sequence: CASSVGLAGGNEQFF.

This clone was seen a few times. The chain couples TRBV6-1 to TRBJ2-7; no clear D. CDR1 and CDR2 (germline): MNHNS, SASEGT. Trimming took 7 bases from V and 5 from J, leaving 9 bases between them. There are 11 residues in the CDR3. The CDR3 sequence: CASNDSNEQYF. Here the CDR3 DNA reads TGTGCCAGCAATGATTCCAACGAGCAGTACTTC.

This clone showed up just once. The chain employs TRBV4-3 and TRBJ2-7; TRBD1 matches at 9 bases. The V gene's germline CDR1 is LGHNA and CDR2 YSLEER. V trimming: 6 bases; J trimming: 5 bases; junction bases outside the gene matches: 11. The CDR3 has 15 amino acids. CDR3 sequence reads: CASSLQGQGTHEQYF. The CDR3 DNA reads as TGCGCCAGCAGTCTTCAGGGACAGGGCACCCACGAGCAGTACTTC.

Only one count was recorded for this clone. This chain's CDR3 is CASSLAGRSSYEQYF. CDR3 bases: TGTGCCAGCAGCTTGGCCGGGAGGAGCTCCTACGAGCAGTACTTC. The genes are TRBV5-8 and TRBJ2-7, with 7 nucleotides matching TRBD2. The ends lost 0 bases at V and 0 bases at J; junction bases unmatched: 3. The CDR3 length is 15 residues. In germline, CDR1 is SGHTS, CDR2 YDEGEE.

Written as DNA, the CDR3 is TGTGCCAGCAGCTCCGAGGTACCGGGACAGGGTGTTTCCAATGAGCAGTTCTTC. Translation: CASSSEVPGQGVSNEQFF. This chain uses TRBV7-8 with TRBJ2-1; 9 bases line up with TRBD1. The CDR3 has 18 amino acids. Trimming took 4 bases from V and 6 from J; bases not matched to a gene: 16. The germline V gene has CDR1 SGHVS and CDR2 FQNEAQ. Combining the CDR3 with reference TRBV7-8 and TRBJ2-1 gives the whole variable domain GAGVSQSPRYKVAKRGQDVALRCDPISGHVSLFWYQQALGQGPEFLTYFQNEAQLDKSGLPSDRFFAERPEGSVSTLKIQRTQQEDSAVYLCASSSEVPGQGVSNEQFFGPGTRLTVL.

This rearrangement joins TRBV7-6 to TRBJ1-5; 7 bases are a match to TRBD1. V dropped 2 bases and J dropped 6; count of bases not matched to a gene: 1. Germline values: CDR1 SGHVS, CDR2 FNYEAQ. CDR3 length: 13 amino acids. Here the CDR3 reads CASSLNRGQPQHF. As DNA, the CDR3 is TGTGCCAGCAGCTTAAACAGGGGTCAGCCCCAGCATTTT.

This clone was detected a few times. V is TRBV5-1 and J is TRBJ1-5, with 7 positions matching TRBD1. V was pared by 3 bases and J by 4 bases, with 4 bases of the junction left unmatched. CDR1 and CDR2 from the germline V gene are SGHRS and YFSETQ. This CDR3 is built from 14 residues. Here the CDR3 reads CASSSGTVNQPQHF. Written as DNA, the CDR3 is TGCGCCAGCAGCTCTGGGACAGTTAATCAGCCCCAGCATTTT. The entire variable domain, with the rest obtained from reference TRBV5-1 and TRBJ1-5, is as follows: KAGVTQTPRYLIKTRGQQVTLSCSPISGHRSVSWYQQTPGQGLQFLFEYFSETQRNKGNFPGRFSGRQFSNSRSEMNVSTLELGDSALYLCASSSGTVNQPQHFGDGTRLSIL.